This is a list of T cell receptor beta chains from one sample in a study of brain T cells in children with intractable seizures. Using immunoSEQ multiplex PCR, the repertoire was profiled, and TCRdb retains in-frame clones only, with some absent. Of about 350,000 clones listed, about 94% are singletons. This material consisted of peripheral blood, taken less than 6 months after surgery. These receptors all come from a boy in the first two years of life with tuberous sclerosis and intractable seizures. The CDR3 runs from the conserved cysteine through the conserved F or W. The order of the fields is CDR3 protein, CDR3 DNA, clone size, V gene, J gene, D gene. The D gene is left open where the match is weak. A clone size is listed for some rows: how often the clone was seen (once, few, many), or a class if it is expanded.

CDR3 protein: CASFRLNTEAFF
CDR3 DNA: TGTGCCAGCTTTCGCCTGAACACTGAAGCTTTCTTT
clone size: .
V gene: TRBV2
J gene: TRBJ1-1
D gene: .

CDR3 protein: CASSNLRSSSYNEQFF
CDR3 DNA: TGTGCCAGCAGCAATCTTCGTAGTTCCTCCTACAATGAGCAGTTCTTC
clone size: .
V gene: TRBV21-1
J gene: TRBJ2-1
D gene: .

CDR3 protein: CAWSGRGKTSYEQYF
CDR3 DNA: TGTGCCTGGAGCGGCAGAGGGAAGACTTCCTACGAGCAGTACTTC
clone size: .
V gene: TRBV30
J gene: TRBJ2-7
D gene: .

CDR3 protein: CSVVFSGRAYNEQFF
CDR3 DNA: TGCAGCGTTGTCTTTAGCGGGAGGGCCTACAATGAGCAGTTCTTC
clone size: .
V gene: TRBV29-1
J gene: TRBJ2-1
D gene: TRBD2

CDR3 protein: CASRMTGHTEAFF
CDR3 DNA: TGTGCCAGCAGGATGACAGGCCACACTGAAGCTTTCTTT
clone size: .
V gene: TRBV6-5
J gene: TRBJ1-1
D gene: .

CDR3 protein: CASSLVDKNTGELFF
CDR3 DNA: TGTGCCAGCAGCTTGGTTGATAAGAACACCGGGGAGCTGTTTTTT
clone size: few
V gene: TRBV5-6
J gene: TRBJ2-2
D gene: .

CDR3 protein: CASSIQYRPLLTYEQYF
CDR3 DNA: TGTGCCAGTAGTATTCAATACAGACCCCTATTGACCTACGAGCAGTACTTC
clone size: .
V gene: TRBV19
J gene: TRBJ2-7
D gene: .

CDR3 protein: CASSNRDRRSPLHF
CDR3 DNA: TGTGCCAGCAGCAACCGGGACAGGCGTTCACCCCTCCACTTT
clone size: .
V gene: TRBV21-1
J gene: TRBJ1-6
D gene: .

CDR3 protein: CASSYLAGAYNEQFF
CDR3 DNA: TGTGCCAGCAGTTACCTAGCGGGAGCCTACAATGAGCAGTTCTTC
clone size: .
V gene: TRBV6-5
J gene: TRBJ2-1
D gene: TRBD2

CDR3 protein: CASSFPLADKETQYF
CDR3 DNA: TGTGCCAGCAGCTTTCCCCTAGCGGATAAAGAGACCCAGTACTTC
clone size: .
V gene: TRBV7-9
J gene: TRBJ2-5
D gene: TRBD2

CDR3 protein: CASSERENTEAFF
CDR3 DNA: TGTGCCAGCAGTGAAAGAGAAAACACTGAAGCTTTCTTT
clone size: .
V gene: TRBV6-1
J gene: TRBJ1-1
D gene: .

CDR3 protein: CASSFQQGNVETQYF
CDR3 DNA: TGTGCCAGCAGCTTTCAGCAGGGGAACGTGGAGACCCAGTACTTC
clone size: .
V gene: TRBV7-2
J gene: TRBJ2-5
D gene: .

CDR3 protein: CASGYMNTEAFF
CDR3 DNA: TGCGCCAGCGGCTACATGAACACTGAAGCTTTCTTT
clone size: .
V gene: TRBV5-1
J gene: TRBJ1-1
D gene: .

CDR3 protein: CASSSGTSGRHNEQFF
CDR3 DNA: TGTGCCAGTAGCAGTGGGACTAGCGGGAGACACAATGAGCAGTTCTTC
clone size: .
V gene: TRBV19
J gene: TRBJ2-1
D gene: TRBD2

CDR3 protein: CASSPDRDKETQYF
CDR3 DNA: TGTGCCAGCAGTCCGGACAGGGACAAAGAGACCCAGTACTTC
clone size: .
V gene: TRBV6-5
J gene: TRBJ2-5
D gene: TRBD1

CDR3 protein: CASSAALGGLYGYTF
CDR3 DNA: TGTGCCAGTAGTGCTGCGTTGGGAGGTCTCTATGGCTACACCTTC
clone size: .
V gene: TRBV19
J gene: TRBJ1-2
D gene: .

CDR3 protein: CASSMGLAGEQYF
CDR3 DNA: TGTGCCAGCAGCATGGGACTAGCGGGCGAGCAGTACTTC
clone size: .
V gene: TRBV7-9
J gene: TRBJ2-7
D gene: TRBD2

CDR3 protein: CASTEGTYEQYF
CDR3 DNA: TGTGCCAGCACCGAAGGGACTTATGAGCAGTACTTC
clone size: .
V gene: TRBV12-3/TRBV12-4
J gene: TRBJ2-7
D gene: .

CDR3 protein: CAISVGDSEAFF
CDR3 DNA: TGTGCCATCAGTGTTGGGGATTCTGAAGCTTTCTTT
clone size: .
V gene: TRBV10-3
J gene: TRBJ1-1
D gene: .

CDR3 protein: CATSERDRPYEQYF
CDR3 DNA: TGTGCCACCAGTGAGAGGGACAGACCCTACGAGCAGTACTTC
clone size: .
V gene: TRBV24-1
J gene: TRBJ2-7
D gene: TRBD1

CDR3 protein: CASSFKGYGYTF
CDR3 DNA: TGTGCCAGCAGTTTTAAAGGATATGGCTACACCTTC
clone size: .
V gene: TRBV27
J gene: TRBJ1-2
D gene: .

CDR3 protein: CASSLFGTASTDTQYF
CDR3 DNA: TGCGCCAGCAGCTTATTCGGGACAGCAAGCACAGATACGCAGTATTTT
clone size: .
V gene: TRBV5-1
J gene: TRBJ2-3
D gene: TRBD1

CDR3 protein: CASMISGTGYSPLHF
CDR3 DNA: TGTGCCAGCATGATATCCGGGACAGGGTATTCACCCCTCCACTTT
clone size: .
V gene: TRBV6-5
J gene: TRBJ1-6
D gene: TRBD1

CDR3 protein: CASSIQGARFGGYTF
CDR3 DNA: TGTGCCAGTAGTATTCAGGGGGCGAGGTTTGGAGGCTACACCTTC
clone size: .
V gene: TRBV19
J gene: TRBJ1-2
D gene: TRBD1

CDR3 protein: CASSFSSGRAFNEQFF
CDR3 DNA: TGTGCCAGCAGCTTTTCTAGCGGGAGGGCCTTTAATGAGCAGTTCTTC
clone size: .
V gene: TRBV7-6
J gene: TRBJ2-1
D gene: TRBD2

CDR3 protein: CASSGWNTEAFF
CDR3 DNA: TGTGCCAGCAGCGGGTGGAACACTGAAGCTTTCTTT
clone size: once
V gene: TRBV11-1
J gene: TRBJ1-1
D gene: .

CDR3 protein: CSASGTTTEAFF
CDR3 DNA: TGCAGCGCGAGCGGGACGACCACTGAAGCTTTCTTT
clone size: .
V gene: TRBV29-1
J gene: TRBJ1-1
D gene: .

CDR3 protein: CSAPDNLEQYF
CDR3 DNA: TGCAGTGCCCCGGACAATTTGGAGCAGTACTTC
clone size: .
V gene: TRBV20-1
J gene: TRBJ2-7
D gene: .

CDR3 protein: CASSLVRGGGTDTQYF
CDR3 DNA: TGTGCCAGCAGCTTGGTCCGCGGGGGGGGCACAGATACGCAGTATTTT
clone size: .
V gene: TRBV5-4
J gene: TRBJ2-3
D gene: TRBD2

CDR3 protein: CASSRLPGTSGYNEQFF
CDR3 DNA: TGCGCCAGCAGCCGTTTACCCGGGACTAGCGGTTACAATGAGCAGTTCTTC
clone size: .
V gene: TRBV4-1
J gene: TRBJ2-1
D gene: TRBD2

CDR3 protein: CASSLDRDRRIDEQFF
CDR3 DNA: TGTGCCAGCAGCTTGGACCGGGACAGGAGGATCGATGAGCAGTTCTTC
clone size: .
V gene: TRBV5-4
J gene: TRBJ2-1
D gene: TRBD1

CDR3 protein: CASGWDRVTEQYF
CDR3 DNA: TGTGCCAGCGGATGGGACAGGGTCACCGAGCAGTACTTC
clone size: once
V gene: TRBV6-6
J gene: TRBJ2-7
D gene: TRBD1

CDR3 protein: CASSYSKLTYGYTF
CDR3 DNA: TGTGCCAGCAGTTACTCGAAACTCACCTATGGCTACACCTTC
clone size: .
V gene: TRBV6-5
J gene: TRBJ1-2
D gene: .

CDR3 protein: CASSPHSDSYNEQFF
CDR3 DNA: TGTGCCAGCAGCCCCCACTCCGACTCCTACAATGAGCAGTTCTTC
clone size: .
V gene: TRBV7-3
J gene: TRBJ2-1
D gene: .

CDR3 protein: CASSVGTAYGYTF
CDR3 DNA: TGTGCCAGCAGTGTGGGGACAGCCTATGGCTACACCTTC
clone size: .
V gene: TRBV2
J gene: TRBJ1-2
D gene: TRBD1

CDR3 protein: CASSLSAKGEDTQYF
CDR3 DNA: TGTGCCAGCAGCTTATCGGCCAAAGGGGAAGATACGCAGTATTTT
clone size: .
V gene: TRBV7-8
J gene: TRBJ2-3
D gene: .

CDR3 protein: CASSLSPARLAGEQFF
CDR3 DNA: TGTGCCAGCAGTTTATCGCCCGCTCGGTTAGCGGGTGAGCAGTTCTTC
clone size: .
V gene: TRBV27
J gene: TRBJ2-1
D gene: TRBD2

CDR3 protein: CASSPTHLRDGREKLFF
CDR3 DNA: TGTGCCAGCAGTCCTACTCACCTCAGGGATGGGAGGGAAAAACTGTTTTTT
clone size: .
V gene: TRBV27
J gene: TRBJ1-4
D gene: .

CDR3 protein: CASSYRPGGSYEQYF
CDR3 DNA: TGTGCCAGCAGTTACAGACCAGGGGGATCCTACGAGCAGTACTTC
clone size: .
V gene: TRBV6-5
J gene: TRBJ2-7
D gene: TRBD1

CDR3 protein: CASSQTSGRPNEQFF
CDR3 DNA: TGTGCCAGCAGTCAGACTAGCGGGAGGCCCAATGAGCAGTTCTTC
clone size: .
V gene: TRBV27
J gene: TRBJ2-1
D gene: TRBD2

CDR3 protein: CASSAWAGSEKLFF
CDR3 DNA: TGTGCCAGCAGTGCCTGGGCTGGGAGCGAAAAACTGTTTTTT
clone size: .
V gene: TRBV25-1
J gene: TRBJ1-4
D gene: .

CDR3 protein: CASSLRRGSTDTQYF
CDR3 DNA: TGCGCCAGCAGCTTGAGGCGGGGGAGCACAGATACGCAGTATTTT
clone size: once
V gene: TRBV5-1
J gene: TRBJ2-3
D gene: TRBD2